The 10 T cell receptor beta chains listed next were all sequenced from one sample in a study of blood T cell repertoires in COVID-19. The method was immunoSEQ multiplex PCR; TCRdb's version includes in-frame clones alone and lacks a portion of them. The sample shows 150,000 or so clones, more than 65% of them seen only once. Material: PBMCs or T cells enriched from blood (not recorded which). Source of these receptors: a man in his 60s who had recovered from COVID-19.

The rearrangement uses TRBV13 and TRBJ2-7; 8 positions agree with TRBD2. This CDR3 is 15 amino acids long. J was trimmed by 2 bases and V by 2 bases; bases with no gene match: 5. In germline, CDR1 is PRHDT, CDR2 FYEKMQ (reference sequence). The CDR3 region is CASSLFSGITYEQYF. CDR3 DNA sequence: TGTGCCAGCAGCTTATTTAGCGGGATTACCTACGAGCAGTACTTC.

J is TRBJ1-3 and V is TRBV7-2, with a tentative D call TRBD1 (6 bases). Germline V gene lookup returns CDR1 SGHTA and CDR2 FQGNSA. V lost 1 base and J 0 bases, leaving 10 bases between the germline ends. The CDR3 has 16 residues. The CDR3 coding sequence is TGTGCCAGCAGCTTAGTCGGCAGGGGCTCTGGAAACACCATATATTTT. This translates into CASSLVGRGSGNTIYF.

The V call is TRBV5-1, the J call TRBJ2-7; 7 bases fit TRBD1. The J segment lost 6 bases and the V segment lost 0 bases, leaving 15 bases of the junction unmatched. The CDR3 covers 17 residues. Germline V gene data show CDR1 as SGHRS and CDR2 as YFSETQ. CDR3 bases: TGCGCCAGCAGCTTGGACACGTCAGGGGGAGCTAACTTCGAGCAGTACTTC. Its translation is CASSLDTSGGANFEQYF.

The chain carries TRBV28 and TRBJ1-2; D uncertain. Germline V gene data show CDR1 as MDHEN and CDR2 as SYDVKM. Trimming removed 6 bases at V and 1 base at J, with 9 bases between. The CDR3 spans 13 residues. DNA for the CDR3: TGTGCCAGCAGAACCGACAATAACTATGGCTACACCTTC. This codes for CASRTDNNYGYTF.

This clone appeared a few times. The CDR3 region has the DNA TGCGCCAGCAGCCAAGATCTAGGAGGGGAGACCTATAATTCACCCCTCCACTTT. Its translation is CASSQDLGGETYNSPLHF. The V and J genes are TRBV4-1 and TRBJ1-6, with D perhaps TRBD1 (5 bases). Deletions cut 0 bases from V and 2 bases from J, with 14 bases between. This CDR3 comprises 18 residues. The germline V gene encodes CDR1 MGHRA and CDR2 YSYEKL.

This clone has a single count. The V call is TRBV15, the J call TRBJ2-2, with 15 nucleotides matching TRBD2. This CDR3 has 23 amino acids. V was pared by 5 bases and J by 2 bases, with 21 bases of the junction left unmatched. Per germline, CDR1 LNHNV and CDR2 YYDKDF (reference sequence). The CDR3 sequence is CATSALRGLGLAGGDENTGELFF. DNA of the CDR3: TGTGCCACCAGCGCGCTTAGGGGCTTGGGACTAGCGGGAGGAGACGAAAACACCGGGGAGCTGTTTTTT.

This clone was observed a few times. The rearrangement links TRBV7-9 to TRBJ1-3; D perhaps matches TRBD1 (5 bases). Germline-derived CDR1 and CDR2 are SEHNR and FQNEAQ (reference sequence). This CDR3 has 14 residues. V was clipped by 3 bases and J by 2 bases, with 8 bases between them. The CDR3 sequence is CASSFGHPGNTIYF. The CDR3 DNA reads as TGTGCCAGCAGCTTCGGACACCCTGGAAACACCATATATTTT.

V gene TRBV7-9 combines with J gene TRBJ2-7; 9 bases match TRBD1. The CDR3 runs 13 residues. CDR1 SEHNR and CDR2 FQNEAQ come from the germline V gene (reference sequence). V gave up 8 bases and J gave up 1 base; unmatched junction bases: 3. CDR3 sequence (DNA): TGTGCCAGCGGGACAGGGCATTCCTACGAGCAGTACTTC. Residues: CASGTGHSYEQYF.

There are a few counts of this clone. The chain employs TRBV7-3 and TRBJ2-7, with D perhaps matching TRBD2 (5 bases). V was pared by 2 bases and J by 4 bases, with 9 bases between. The CDR3 runs 13 residues. The V gene's germline CDR1 is SGHTA and CDR2 FQGTGA. Written as DNA, the CDR3 is TGTGCCAGCAGCTTATCCTCGGGATACGAGCAGTACTTC. Its protein is CASSLSSGYEQYF. The full variable domain, its missing parts supplied by reference TRBV7-3 and TRBJ2-7, is GAGVSQTPSNKVTEKGKYVELRCDPISGHTALYWYRQSLGQGPEFLIYFQGTGAADDSGLPNDRFFAVRPEGSVSTLKIQRTERGDSAVYLCASSLSSGYEQYFGPGTRLTVT.

The chain recombines TRBV28 with TRBJ1-4; D possibly corresponds to TRBD1 (6 bases). Trimming cost V 1 base and J 3 bases, with 15 bases left between them. The CDR3 consists of 17 residues. CDR1 is MDHEN, CDR2 SYDVKM, per germline. Written as DNA, the CDR3 is TGTGCCAGCAGTTTATTTTCGGGGGGCACAGCTAATGAAAAACTGTTTTTT. This sequence encodes CASSLFSGGTANEKLFF.